These T cell receptor beta chains were read from a single sample in a study of technical replicates of blood from several donors. Libraries were prepared by immunoSEQ multiplex PCR; TCRdb keeps only in-frame clonotypes and omits some of them. There are roughly 71,000 clones in the sample; around 90% occur only once, and 0.36% lies in the top ten. The sequenced material came from T cells isolated from PBMCs. The source is a human donor in good health. CDR3s include the opening cysteine and the closing phenylalanine or tryptophan. The order of the fields is V gene, D gene, J gene, CDR3 protein, CDR3 DNA. A D gene is named only where the DNA matches it firmly.

v_call: TRBV5-1; d_call: TRBD1; j_call: TRBJ1-2; cdr3_aa: CASSLETGSYGYTF; cdr3_nt: TGCGCCAGCAGCTTGGAGACAGGGAGCTATGGCTACACCTTC
v_call: TRBV5-4; d_call: -; j_call: TRBJ2-7; cdr3_aa: CASTSLGSRSYEQYF; cdr3_nt: TGTGCCAGCACCTCCCTGGGCAGCCGATCCTACGAGCAGTACTTC
v_call: TRBV29-1; d_call: -; j_call: TRBJ1-3; cdr3_aa: CSVQNWTASGNTIYF; cdr3_nt: TGCAGCGTTCAGAATTGGACAGCTTCTGGAAACACCATATATTTT
v_call: TRBV7-3; d_call: -; j_call: TRBJ2-5; cdr3_aa: CASSSTAGATQYF; cdr3_nt: TGTGCCAGCAGTTCTACGGCGGGGGCGACCCAGTACTTC
v_call: TRBV6-5; d_call: -; j_call: TRBJ1-5; cdr3_aa: CASSQGWNQPQHF; cdr3_nt: TGTGCCAGCAGTCAGGGGTGGAATCAGCCCCAGCATTTT
v_call: TRBV6-1; d_call: -; j_call: TRBJ2-7; cdr3_aa: CASSETGYEQYF; cdr3_nt: TGTGCCAGCAGTGAAACAGGCTACGAGCAGTACTTC
v_call: TRBV28; d_call: TRBD1; j_call: TRBJ2-5; cdr3_aa: CASTPGQSFPETQYF; cdr3_nt: TGTGCCAGCACGCCGGGACAGTCCTTTCCGGAGACCCAGTACTTC
v_call: TRBV5-1; d_call: TRBD1; j_call: TRBJ1-1; cdr3_aa: CASKSGGARGVGTEAFF; cdr3_nt: TGCGCCAGCAAGTCAGGGGGCGCGAGGGGCGTAGGCACTGAAGCTTTCTTT
v_call: TRBV5-4; d_call: TRBD1; j_call: TRBJ2-7; cdr3_aa: CASSTGTGSLSYEQYF; cdr3_nt: TGTGCCAGCAGCACCGGGACAGGGAGTTTGTCATACGAGCAGTACTTC
v_call: TRBV27; d_call: -; j_call: TRBJ1-3; cdr3_aa: CASKSLWTDLGTIYF; cdr3_nt: TGTGCCAGCAAATCCCTCTGGACGGACTTGGGTACCATATATTTT
v_call: TRBV29-1; d_call: -; j_call: TRBJ1-4; cdr3_aa: CSVEDPATNEKLFF; cdr3_nt: TGCAGCGTTGAAGATCCTGCAACTAATGAAAAACTGTTTTTT